The clone carrying this T cell receptor (beta chain) was counted at least ten times. Time point defined: blood at routine non-recurrence follow-up after resection. No cell sorting; template was whole RNA from tumor, lung tissue or PBMC. These data belong to a study of spatial heterogeneity in lung cancer. J lost 9 bases, V lost 1 base, and 8 bases had no gene match. Germline V gene data show CDR1 as SGHTA and CDR2 as FQGNSA. CDR3 size: 15 residues. TCRdb itself ran the 5' RACE reads through MiXCR, one entry per CDR3 protein. The data show some 110,000 distinct CDR3 sequences, 9% to 15% seen once. The genes are TRBV7-2 and TRBJ1-5; 8 bases match TRBD1. The sequence was collected from a male donor with early-stage non-small cell lung cancer. Here the sequenced sample was PBMCs, taken at follow-up. This chain's CDR3 is CASSLGTGSFGPQHF. CDR3 in DNA: TGTGCCAGCAGCTTAGGGACAGGGTCGTTTGGGCCCCAGCATTTT.